This TCR beta chain was sequenced in a study of T cell changes during pregnancy in multiple sclerosis. V lost 11 bases, J lost 3 bases, and 3 bases stayed unmatched. Germline lookup yields CDR1 ENHRY and CDR2 SYGVKD. This CDR3 is built from 12 residues. Here immunoSEQ multiplex PCR was the method, and the copy in TCRdb shows in-frame clones only, minus some. The table includes 35,000 to 45,000 clones, approximately 92% detected once. This clone has only one observation. The V gene is TRBV10-3, the J gene TRBJ2-1; 8 nucleotides line up with TRBD2. The sample was CD4+ T cells from peripheral blood mononuclear cells, taken in the third trimester of pregnancy. The source is a female donor with multiple sclerosis, enrolled in a pregnancy study. CDR3 DNA sequence: TGTGCCTACGGGACTAGCTACAATGAGCAGTTCTTC. Its protein is CAYGTSYNEQFF.